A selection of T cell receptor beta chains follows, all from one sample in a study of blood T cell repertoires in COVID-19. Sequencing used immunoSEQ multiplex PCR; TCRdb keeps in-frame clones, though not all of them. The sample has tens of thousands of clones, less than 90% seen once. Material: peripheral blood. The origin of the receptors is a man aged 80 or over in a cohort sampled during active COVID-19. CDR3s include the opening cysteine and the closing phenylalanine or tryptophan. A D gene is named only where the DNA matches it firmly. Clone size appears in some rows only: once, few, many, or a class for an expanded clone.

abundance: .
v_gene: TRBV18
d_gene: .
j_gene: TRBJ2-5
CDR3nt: TGTGCCAGCTCACCACCATCTCAGCGAGAGACCCAGTACTTC
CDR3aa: CASSPPSQRETQYF

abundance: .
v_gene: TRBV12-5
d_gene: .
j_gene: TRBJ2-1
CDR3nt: TGTGCTAGTGGTTTGTACAACTACAATGAGCAGTTCTTC
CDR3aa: CASGLYNYNEQFF

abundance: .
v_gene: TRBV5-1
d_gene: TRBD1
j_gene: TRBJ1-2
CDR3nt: TGCGCCAGCAGCCTAGACAGGGCCTATCACACCTTC
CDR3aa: CASSLDRAYHTF

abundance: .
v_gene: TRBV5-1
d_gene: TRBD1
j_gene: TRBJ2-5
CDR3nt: TGCGCCAGCAGCATGGGACAGGGGGAGGAGACCCAGTACTTC
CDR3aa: CASSMGQGEETQYF

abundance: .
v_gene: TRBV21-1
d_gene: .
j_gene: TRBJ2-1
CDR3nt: TGTGCCAGCAGCAAAGGGGCTGGACAGGGGTCTAGCGGGAGGGCCATGGTATCCTACAATGAGCAGTTCTTC
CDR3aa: CASSKGAGQGSSGRAMVSYNEQFF

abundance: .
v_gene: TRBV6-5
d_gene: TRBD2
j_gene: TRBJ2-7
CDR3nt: TGTGCCAGCGGCGGACTAGCGGGTTTCTACGAGCAGTACTTC
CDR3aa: CASGGLAGFYEQYF

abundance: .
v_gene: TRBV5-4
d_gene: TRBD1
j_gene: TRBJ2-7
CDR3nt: TGTGCCAGCAGCGACCGGGACAGGGGCTCCTACGAGCAGTACTTC
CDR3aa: CASSDRDRGSYEQYF

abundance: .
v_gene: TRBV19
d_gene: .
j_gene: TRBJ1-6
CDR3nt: TGTGCCAGTAGCGGGGTGAGCTCCTATAATTCACCCCTCCACTTT
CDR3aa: CASSGVSSYNSPLHF

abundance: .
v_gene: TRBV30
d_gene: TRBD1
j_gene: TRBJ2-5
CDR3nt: TGTGCCTGGAACGGACAGGGCCAAGAGACCCAGTACTTC
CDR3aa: CAWNGQGQETQYF

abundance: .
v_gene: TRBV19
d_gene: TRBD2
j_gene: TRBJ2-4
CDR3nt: TGTGCCAGTAGTACCCTAGCGGGAGGGATAGCCAAAAACATTCAGTACTTC
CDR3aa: CASSTLAGGIAKNIQYF

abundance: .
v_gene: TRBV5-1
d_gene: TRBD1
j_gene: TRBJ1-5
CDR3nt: TGCGCCAGCAGCCTCGGACAGGGCCACAATCAGCCCCAGCATTTT
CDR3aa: CASSLGQGHNQPQHF

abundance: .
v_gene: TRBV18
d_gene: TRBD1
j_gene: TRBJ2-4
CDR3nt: TGTGCCAGCTCACCACAGGGGACAGGGGTCCAAAACATTCAGTACTTC
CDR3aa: CASSPQGTGVQNIQYF

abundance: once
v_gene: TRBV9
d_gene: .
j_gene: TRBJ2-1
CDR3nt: TGTGCCAGCAGCGTAGCGGTGCACTCCTACAATGAGCAGTTCTTC
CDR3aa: CASSVAVHSYNEQFF

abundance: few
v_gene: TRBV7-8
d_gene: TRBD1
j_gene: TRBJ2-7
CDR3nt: TGTGCCAGCAGCTTAGCGGACAGGGTCGAGCAGTACTTC
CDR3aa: CASSLADRVEQYF

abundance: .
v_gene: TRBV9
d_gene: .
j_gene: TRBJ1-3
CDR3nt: TGTGCCAGCAGCTCCCGCATCGTCGGTACCTCTGGAAACACCATATATTTT
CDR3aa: CASSSRIVGTSGNTIYF

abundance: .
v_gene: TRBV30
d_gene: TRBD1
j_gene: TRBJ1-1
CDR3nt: TGTGCCTGGAGTGGAGCACAGGGGATGAACACTGAAGCTTTCTTT
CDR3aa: CAWSGAQGMNTEAFF

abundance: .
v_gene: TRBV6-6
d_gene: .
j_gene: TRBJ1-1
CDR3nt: TGTGCCAGCAGTTACTCGAGTCTCGGGTCTACTGAAGCTTTCTTT
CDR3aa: CASSYSSLGSTEAFF

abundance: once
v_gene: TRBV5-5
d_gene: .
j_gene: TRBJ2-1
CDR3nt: TGTGCCAGCAGCTTGGTTGTCTCCTCCTACAATGAGCAGTTCTTC
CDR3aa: CASSLVVSSYNEQFF

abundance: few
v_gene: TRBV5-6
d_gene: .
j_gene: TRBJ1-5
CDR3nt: TGTGCCAGCAGCCCGTGGCAGGATCAGCCCCAGCATTTT
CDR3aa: CASSPWQDQPQHF

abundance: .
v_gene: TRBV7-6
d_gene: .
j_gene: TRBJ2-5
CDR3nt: TGTGCCAGCAGTACATATACAGGGTATCGATCGGAGACCCAGTACTTC
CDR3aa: CASSTYTGYRSETQYF

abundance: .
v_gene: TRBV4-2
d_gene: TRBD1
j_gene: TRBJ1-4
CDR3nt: TGTGCCAGCAGCCAAGGACAGGGAAGTGAAAAACTGTTTTTT
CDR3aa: CASSQGQGSEKLFF

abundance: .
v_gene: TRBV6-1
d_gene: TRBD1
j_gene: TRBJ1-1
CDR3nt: TGTGCCAGCTGTGAATCAGGGGGATACACTGAAGCTTTCTTT
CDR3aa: CASCESGGYTEAFF

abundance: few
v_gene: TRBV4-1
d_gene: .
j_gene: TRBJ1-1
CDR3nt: TGCGCCAGCAGCCAAGACCGGGGGGCTTACACTGAAGCTTTCTTT
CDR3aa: CASSQDRGAYTEAFF

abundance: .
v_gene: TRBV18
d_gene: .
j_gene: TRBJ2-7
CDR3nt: TGTGCCAGCTCACCACCAGGGGTGAACGAGCAGTACTTC
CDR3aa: CASSPPGVNEQYF

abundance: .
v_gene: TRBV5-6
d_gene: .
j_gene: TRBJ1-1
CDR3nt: TGTGCCAGCAGCCTCGGTCCCCAGGGGACTGAAGCTTTCTTT
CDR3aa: CASSLGPQGTEAFF

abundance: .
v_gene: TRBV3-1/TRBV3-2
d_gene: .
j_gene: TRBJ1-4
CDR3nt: TGTGCCAGCAGCCAAGATCCTGGGCCAACTAATGAAAAACTGTTTTTT
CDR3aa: CASSQDPGPTNEKLFF

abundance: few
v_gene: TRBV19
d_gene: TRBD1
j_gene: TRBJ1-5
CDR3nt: TGTGCCAGTAGTATAGCGGACAGGGTAGGCAATCAGCCCCAGCATTTT
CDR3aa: CASSIADRVGNQPQHF

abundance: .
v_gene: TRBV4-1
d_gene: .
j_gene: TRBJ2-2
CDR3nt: TGCGCCAGCAGCCAAGATTCGGGGGGCCACACCGGGGAGCTGTTTTTT
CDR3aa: CASSQDSGGHTGELFF

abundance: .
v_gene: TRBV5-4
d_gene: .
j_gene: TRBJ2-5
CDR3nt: TGTGCCAGCAGCTTGGGGGGTCGGGGGAGAGAGACCCAGTACTTC
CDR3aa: CASSLGGRGRETQYF

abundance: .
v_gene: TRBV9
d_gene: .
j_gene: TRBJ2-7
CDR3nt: TGTGCCAGCAGCGTAGGGACAGTTTCCTACGAGCAGTACTTC
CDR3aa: CASSVGTVSYEQYF

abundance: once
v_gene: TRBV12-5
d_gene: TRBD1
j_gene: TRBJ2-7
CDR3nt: TGTGCTAGTGGTTTGGGGACAGGGGGCAGCGAGCAGTACTTC
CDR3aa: CASGLGTGGSEQYF

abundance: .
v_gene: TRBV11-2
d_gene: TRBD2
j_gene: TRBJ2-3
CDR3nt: TGTGCCAGCAGCTTAGAAATGGGGCGGGGGGCACAAGATACGCAGTATTTT
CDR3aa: CASSLEMGRGAQDTQYF

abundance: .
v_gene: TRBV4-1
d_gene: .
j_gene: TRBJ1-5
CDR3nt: TGCGCCAGCAGCCAATGGACAGAGAATCAGCCCCAGCATTTT
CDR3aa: CASSQWTENQPQHF

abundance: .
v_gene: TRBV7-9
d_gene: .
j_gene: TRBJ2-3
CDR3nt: TGTGCCAGCAGCTTAGTAGGGGTCGGTACGCAGTATTTT
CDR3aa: CASSLVGVGTQYF

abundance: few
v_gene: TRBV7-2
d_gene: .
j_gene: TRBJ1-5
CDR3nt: TGTGCCAGCAGCTCGACAGGCAATCAGCCCCAGCATTTT
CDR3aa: CASSSTGNQPQHF

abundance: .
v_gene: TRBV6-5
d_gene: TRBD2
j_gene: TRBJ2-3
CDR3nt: TGTGCCAGCTCAGCGGGGGCTAGCACAGATACGCAGTATTTT
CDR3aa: CASSAGASTDTQYF

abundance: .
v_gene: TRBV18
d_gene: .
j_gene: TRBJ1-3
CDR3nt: TGTGCCAGCTCACCACTGACGGCGGATTCTGGAAACACCATATATTTT
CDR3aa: CASSPLTADSGNTIYF

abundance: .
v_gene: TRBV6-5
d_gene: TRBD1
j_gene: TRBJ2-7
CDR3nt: TGTGCCAGCAGCCGGGACAGGGGTAACGAGCAGTACTTC
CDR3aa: CASSRDRGNEQYF

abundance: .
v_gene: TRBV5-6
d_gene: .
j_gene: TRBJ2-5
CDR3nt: TGTGCCAGCAGCTTGGTGGAAAGGGGGGAGACCCAGTACTTC
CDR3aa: CASSLVERGETQYF

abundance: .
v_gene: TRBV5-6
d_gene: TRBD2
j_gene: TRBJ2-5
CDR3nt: TGTGCCAGCAGCCGACTAGCGGGAGCAGAGGTCCAAGAGACCCAGTACTTC
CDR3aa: CASSRLAGAEVQETQYF

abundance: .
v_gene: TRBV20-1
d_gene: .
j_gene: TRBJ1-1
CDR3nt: TGCAGTGCTAGCGGGGACACTGAAGCTTTCTTT
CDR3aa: CSASGDTEAFF

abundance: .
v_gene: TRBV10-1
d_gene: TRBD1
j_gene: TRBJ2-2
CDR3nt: TGCGCCAGCAAACAGGGGGCCAACACCGGGGAGCTGTTTTTT
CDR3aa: CASKQGANTGELFF

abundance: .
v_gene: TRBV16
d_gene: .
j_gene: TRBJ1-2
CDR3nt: TGTGCCAGCAGCCAACAACGGTCCTATGGCTACACCTTC
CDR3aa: CASSQQRSYGYTF

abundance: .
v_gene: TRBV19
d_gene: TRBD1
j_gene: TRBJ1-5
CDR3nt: TGTGCCAGTAGTACCCGACAGGGGAATCAGCCCCAGCATTTT
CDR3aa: CASSTRQGNQPQHF

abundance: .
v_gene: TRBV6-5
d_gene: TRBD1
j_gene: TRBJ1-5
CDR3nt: TGTGCCAGCAGTATGGGACAGGGCAATCAGCCCCAGCATTTT
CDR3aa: CASSMGQGNQPQHF

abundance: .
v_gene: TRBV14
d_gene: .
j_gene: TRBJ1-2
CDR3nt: TGTGCCAGCAGCCAAGAGTTGGAGTATGGCTACACCTTC
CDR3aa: CASSQELEYGYTF

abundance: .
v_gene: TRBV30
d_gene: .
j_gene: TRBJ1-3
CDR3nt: TGTGCCTGGAGTGTTCCTCGAGACACCTACTCTGGAAACACCATATATTTT
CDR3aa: CAWSVPRDTYSGNTIYF

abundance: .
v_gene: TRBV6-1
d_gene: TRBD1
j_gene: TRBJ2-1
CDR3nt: TGTGCCAGCAGTGGATACAGGGGCAGCTCCTACAATGAGCAGTTCTTC
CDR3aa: CASSGYRGSSYNEQFF

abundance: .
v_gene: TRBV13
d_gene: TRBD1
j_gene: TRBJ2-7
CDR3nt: TGTGCCAGCAGCCAACTGGACAGGGGGCGTAGCGAGCAGTACTTC
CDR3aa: CASSQLDRGRSEQYF

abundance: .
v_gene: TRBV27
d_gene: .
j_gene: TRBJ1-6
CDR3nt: TGTGCCACCGCCGGGGGGGGTGGTACCCTCCACTTT
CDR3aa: CATAGGGGTLHF

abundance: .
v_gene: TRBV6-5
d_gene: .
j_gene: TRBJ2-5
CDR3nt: TGTGCCACCTATAGGGGCGGGGCGGGGACCCAGTACTTC
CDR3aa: CATYRGGAGTQYF

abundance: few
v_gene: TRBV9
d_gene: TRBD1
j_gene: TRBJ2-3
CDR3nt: TGTGCCAGCAGCTCACGGACAGGGTCAACAGATACGCAGTATTTT
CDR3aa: CASSSRTGSTDTQYF

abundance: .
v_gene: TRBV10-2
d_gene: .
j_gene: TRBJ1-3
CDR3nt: TGCGCCAGCAGTGGACACCAGGATAACACCATATATTTT
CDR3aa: CASSGHQDNTIYF